This T cell receptor beta chain came from a study of cytomegalovirus exposure and HLA in healthy donors. Amplification used 60 Vbeta primers and 13 Jbeta primers. Data came from immunoSEQ multiplex PCR; TCRdb stores just in-frame clones and leaves some out. The repertoire holds some 150,000 clones, around 64% seen once, with approximately 3% in the top ten. Trimming left V 4 bases short and J 4 bases short, with 9 bases between. Per the germline V gene, CDR1 is SGHRS and CDR2 is YFSETQ. The CDR3 is 13 amino acids. All donors participated as healthy donors of bone marrow. Regarding this clone: Its antigen is not known.

Study-level findings and limits: Immune exposure information available was restricted to CMV serostatus. In a later analysis, at a false discovery rate of 0.05, under 20,000 TCR beta sequences matched HLA alleles.

Sequencing used PBMCs. The chain combines TRBV5-1 with TRBJ2-1; D may be TRBD2 (6 bases). This receptor was identified in a woman aged 25 to 39 in good health and CMV-seronegative. The CDR3 here is CASSLGTYNEQFF. The CDR3 bases are TGCGCCAGCAGCCTAGGGACTTACAATGAGCAGTTCTTC. Based on the CDR3 plus reference TRBV5-1 and TRBJ2-1, the full variable domain is KAGVTQTPRYLIKTRGQQVTLSCSPISGHRSVSWYQQTPGQGLQFLFEYFSETQRNKGNFPGRFSGRQFSNSRSEMNVSTLELGDSALYLCASSLGTYNEQFFGPGTRLTVL.